These T cell receptor beta chains were read from a single sample in a study of T cell clonotyping in hematopoietic cell transplantation. The assay was immunoSEQ multiplex PCR, and TCRdb's table has in-frame clones only and misses some. The sample has 25,000 to 35,000 clones, more than 70% seen once. Sequencing used peripheral blood mononuclear cells, obtained before stem cell transplant. The receptors stem from a man in his forties or fifties with myelodysplastic syndrome. Some clones in this sample may be carry-over from other donors' samples. CDR3s include the opening cysteine and the closing phenylalanine or tryptophan. D genes are given only for firm matches. Expanded clones get a size class; other rows say once, few or many, or leave the size out.

-,TRBJ1-5,-,TRBV28,CASSHGGGNQPQHF,TGTGCCAGCAGCCATGGGGGGGGCAATCAGCCCCAGCATTTT
-,TRBJ1-2,-,TRBV20-1,CSVLTSYGYTF,TGCAGTGTTTTGACTTCCTATGGCTACACCTTC
few,TRBJ2-7,-,TRBV7-2,CASNRDGSYEQYF,TGTGCCAGCAACCGGGACGGATCTTACGAGCAGTACTTC
few,TRBJ2-2,-,TRBV4-1,CASSQAGGLSTGELFF,TGCGCCAGCAGCCAAGCGGGGGGCCTCAGCACCGGGGAGCTGTTTTTT
once,TRBJ1-5,-,TRBV27,CASSATSTGLWDQPQHF,TGTGCCAGCAGTGCTACCTCTACAGGGCTATGGGATCAGCCCCAGCATTTT
-,TRBJ1-5,-,TRBV30,CAWSELLNQPQHF,TGTGCCTGGAGTGAGCTGCTAAATCAGCCCCAGCATTTT
-,TRBJ2-1,TRBD1,TRBV29-1,CSVTGGPLEQFF,TGCAGCGTTACAGGGGGTCCGCTTGAGCAGTTCTTC
once,TRBJ2-1,-,TRBV29-1,CSVALLYNEQFF,TGCAGCGTTGCCCTGCTGTACAATGAGCAGTTCTTC
-,TRBJ1-6,-,TRBV7-3,CASSLRGQGANSPLHF,TGTGCCAGCAGCTTAAGGGGGCAAGGTGCGAATTCACCCCTCCACTTT
-,TRBJ1-1,-,TRBV5-6,CASSLSPQMSTEAFF,TGTGCCAGCAGCCTTAGCCCCCAAATGAGCACTGAAGCTTTCTTT
once,TRBJ1-6,-,TRBV6-5,CASSYSGGGGNSPLHF,TGTGCCAGCAGTTACTCGGGCGGCGGGGGGAATTCACCCCTCCACTTT